This entry lists 6 T cell receptor beta chains sequenced from one sample in a study of tumor-infiltrating lymphocytes in primary liver carcinoma (dated by TCRdb to the late 2010s). Without any cell sorting, total RNA and DNA were extracted together from around 20-30 mg of bulk tissue using the AllPrep DNA/RNA mini kit. Data came from an Illumina HiSeq 2500. Starting from about 500 ng total RNA, TCRbeta-specific cDNA was produced by reverse transcription with a constant-region primer and ProtoScript II reverse transcriptase. TCRbeta libraries were built with three nested multiplex PCR rounds, a slightly modified ARM-PCR procedure. Each of the first two PCR rounds ran for approximately 10 cycles and used multiplex TRBV1-TRBV30 forward primers together with a Cbeta reverse primer. TCRdb reprocessed the public reads (quality trimming at Q25 with fastp, clone calling with MiXCR) and kept in-frame beta chains. Duplicate CDR3 protein sequences are folded into a single record with the most common DNA and genes. The sample includes over 35,000 distinct CDR3 sequences, with about three quarters observed a single time. 15% to 20% of the sample lies in the top ten.

Sample: liver tumor tissue from sampling region 2. Interpreted using the paper, the cell subset or site label stands for: tumor region T2, inferior pole. These receptors all come from a man aged 35-49 years with primary liver carcinoma and hepatitis B virus infection.

This clonotype rates as medium-sized (0.01 to 0.1%). This chain uses TRBV4-2 with TRBJ2-3, with D possibly TRBD1 on 6 matching bases. V lost 4 bases, J lost 8 bases, and 22 bases lay in between. CDR3 size: 16 residues. The V gene's germline CDR1 is LGHNA and CDR2 YNFKEQ. The CDR3 DNA follows: TGTGCCAGCAGCCCTCAAGAGCCAGGGGAAGGGGGTACGCAGTATTTT. Protein sequence: CASSPQEPGEGGTQYF.

In the case of this clonotype: An end of the junction does not agree with germline; a read error may underlie this. The rearrangement joins TRBV29-1 to TRBJ2-5; D might be TRBD1 or TRBD2, each matching 5 bases. This CDR3 contains 15 residues. Germline assignment: CDR1 SQVTM and CDR2 ANQGSEA. CDR3 nucleotide sequence: TGCAACGTTGAAGCGGACATGGGGCTAACAGAGACCCAGTACTTC. Encoded protein: CNVEADMGLTETQYF.

This clonotype was recorded many times. A read error may be the cause here, since a much bigger clone is one base away. The J gene is TRBJ2-3, the V gene TRBV5-4; D uncertain. Germline CDR1 SGHNT, CDR2 YYREEE (reference sequence). The V end was cut by 0 bases, the J end by 5 bases, with 7 bases between. This CDR3 is built from 13 residues. CDR3 DNA sequence: TGTGCCAGCAGCTTGGCCGCAGGAGATACGCAGTATTTT. Translation gives CASSLAAGDTQYF.

For this clonotype: Compared with germline, one end of the junction differs, possibly owing to a read error. This chain connects TRBV24-1 to TRBJ2-7; 7 bases line up with TRBD2. Germline CDR1 is KGHDR and CDR2 is SFDVKD. The CDR3 has 15 amino acids. This chain's CDR3 is CATSDSTSVSYGQYF. CDR3 coding DNA: TGTGCCACCAGTGACTCAACTAGCGTGAGCTACGGGCAGTACTTC.

Details on this clonotype: Germline is not matched at one junction end, which may reflect a read error. This chain links TRBV11-3 with TRBJ2-1, with D maybe TRBD2 (5 bases). The germline V gene has CDR1 SGHNT and CDR2 YENEEA. This CDR3 contains 14 residues. This chain's CDR3 is CAGSLEVSNNEQFF. As DNA, the CDR3 is TGTGCCGGCAGCTTGGAGGTCAGCAACAATGAGCAGTTCTTC.

On this clonotype: At one end, the junction sequence differs from germline, possibly due to a read error. The rearrangement uses TRBV5-6 and TRBJ1-1; the match to TRBD1 covers 7 bases. The CDR3 sequence is 15 residues long. The germline V gene encodes CDR1 SGHDT and CDR2 YYEEEE. The CDR3 is CASSPGGKVNTEVIF. Here the CDR3 DNA reads TGTGCAAGTAGCCCAGGGGGTAAAGTGAACACTGAAGTTATCTTT. Based on the CDR3 plus reference TRBV5-6 and TRBJ1-1, the full variable domain is DAGVTQSPTHLIKTRGQQVTLRCSPKSGHDTVSWYQQALGQGPQFIFQYYEEEERQRGNFPDRFSGHQFPNYSSELNVNALLLGDSALYLCASSPGGKVNTEVIFGQGTRLTVV.